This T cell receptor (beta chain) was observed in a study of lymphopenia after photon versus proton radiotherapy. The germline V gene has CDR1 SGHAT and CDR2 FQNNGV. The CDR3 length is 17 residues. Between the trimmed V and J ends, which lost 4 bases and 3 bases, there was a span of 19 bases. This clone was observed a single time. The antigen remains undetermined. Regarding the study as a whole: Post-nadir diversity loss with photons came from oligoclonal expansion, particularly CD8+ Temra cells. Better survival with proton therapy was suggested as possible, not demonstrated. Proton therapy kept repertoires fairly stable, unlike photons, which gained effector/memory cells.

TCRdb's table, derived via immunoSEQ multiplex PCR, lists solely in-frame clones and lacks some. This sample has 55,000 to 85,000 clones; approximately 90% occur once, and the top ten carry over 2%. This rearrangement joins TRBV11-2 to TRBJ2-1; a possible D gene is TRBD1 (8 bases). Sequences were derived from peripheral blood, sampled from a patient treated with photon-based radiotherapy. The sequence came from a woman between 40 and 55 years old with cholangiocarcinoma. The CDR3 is CASSYRGEGTFYNEQFF. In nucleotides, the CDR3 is TGTGCCAGCAGCTACAGGGGGGAGGGGACCTTCTACAATGAGCAGTTCTTC. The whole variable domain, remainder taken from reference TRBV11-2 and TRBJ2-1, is EAGVAQSPRYKIIEKRQSVAFWCNPISGHATLYWYQQILGQGPKLLIQFQNNGVVDDSQLPKDRFSAERLKGVDSTLKIQPAKLEDSAVYLCASSYRGEGTFYNEQFFGPGTRLTVL.